This T cell receptor (beta chain) was observed in a study of long-term antiretroviral therapy in people with HIV. Study findings and constraints: Blood dates from the mid-2000s to the late 2010s, possibly under older ART regimens. Neither ART adherence, viral resistance nor therapy changes were documented.

As regards this clone: The antigen is unknown.

The CDR3 covers 11 residues. V shed 10 bases and J shed 6 bases, with 10 bases lying between them. The germline CDR1 and CDR2 sequences are SEHNR and FQNEAQ (reference sequence). Version v3.0 of the immunoSEQ assay ran at survey level. Repertoires were generated with immunoSEQ multiplex PCR, while TCRdb's copy carries only in-frame clones and drops some. The table records roughly 25,000 clones, roughly 80% of them present only once. There were roughly 0.95-11 million cryopreserved PBMC in the samples before DNA extraction. The sequence was collected from a man aged 25-45 years with HIV. This rearrangement joins TRBV7-9 to TRBJ2-1; D ambiguous. Sequencing was performed on unsorted PBMCs, taken 0.7 years before starting antiretroviral therapy. The CDR3 sequence: CATKLINEQFF. The CDR3 coding sequence is TGTGCCACCAAGCTTATCAATGAGCAGTTCTTC.